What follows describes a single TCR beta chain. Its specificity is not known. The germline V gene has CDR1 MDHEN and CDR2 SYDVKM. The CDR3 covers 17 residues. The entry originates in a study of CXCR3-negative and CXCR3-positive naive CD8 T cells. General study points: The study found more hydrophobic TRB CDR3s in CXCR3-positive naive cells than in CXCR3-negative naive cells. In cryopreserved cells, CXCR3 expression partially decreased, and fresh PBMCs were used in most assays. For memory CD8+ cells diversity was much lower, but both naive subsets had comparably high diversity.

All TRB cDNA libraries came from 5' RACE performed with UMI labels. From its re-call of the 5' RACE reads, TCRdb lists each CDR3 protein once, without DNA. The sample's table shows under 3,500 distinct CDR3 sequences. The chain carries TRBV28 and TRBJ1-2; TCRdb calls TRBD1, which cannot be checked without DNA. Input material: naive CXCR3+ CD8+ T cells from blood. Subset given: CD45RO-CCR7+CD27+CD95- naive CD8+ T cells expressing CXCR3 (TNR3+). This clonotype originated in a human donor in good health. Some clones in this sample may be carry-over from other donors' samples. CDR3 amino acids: CASSFGPPGARNYGYTF.